This T cell receptor beta chain was captured by sequencing in a study of T cell responses to AZD1222 COVID-19 vaccine. Points from the study as a whole: Two AZD1222 doses significantly raised spike-specific TCR breadth and depth over controls. Baseline testing showed seropositivity in only a handful of AZD1222 recipients.

Only in-frame clones appear in the TCRdb table, and some are missing; sequencing was by immunoSEQ multiplex PCR. The top ten hold less than 2% of the sample, which has 180,000 or so clones, roughly nine tenths seen once. V was cut by 3 bases and J by 2 bases, with 11 bases left in between. This CDR3 spans 15 amino acids. The germline gives CDR1 KGHSH, CDR2 LQKENI. Comments on this clone: Antigen unknown.

Whether given at about 4 or about 12 weeks, second doses were pooled. This sequence joins TRBV18 and TRBJ1-5, with a possible D match to TRBD1 (6 bases). This TCR came from an adult who received the AZD1222 COVID-19 vaccine. The sample was peripheral blood, taken 28 days after the second AZD1222 dose. The CDR3 reads CASSPRGGGNQPQHF. The CDR3 bases are TGTGCCAGCTCACCCCGAGGGGGGGGCAATCAGCCCCAGCATTTT.